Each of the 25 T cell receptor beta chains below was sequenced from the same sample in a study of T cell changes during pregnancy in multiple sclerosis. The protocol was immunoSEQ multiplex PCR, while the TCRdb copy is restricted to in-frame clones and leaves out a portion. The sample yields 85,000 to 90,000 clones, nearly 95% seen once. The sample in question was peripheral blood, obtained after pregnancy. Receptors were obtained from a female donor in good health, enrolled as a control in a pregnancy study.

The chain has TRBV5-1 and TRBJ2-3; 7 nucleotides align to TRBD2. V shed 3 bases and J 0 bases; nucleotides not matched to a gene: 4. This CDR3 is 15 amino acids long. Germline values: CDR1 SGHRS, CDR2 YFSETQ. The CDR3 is CASSSGTKSTDTQYF. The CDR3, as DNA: TGCGCCAGCAGCTCCGGGACTAAAAGCACAGATACGCAGTATTTT. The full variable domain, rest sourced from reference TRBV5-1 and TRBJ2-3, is KAGVTQTPRYLIKTRGQQVTLSCSPISGHRSVSWYQQTPGQGLQFLFEYFSETQRNKGNFPGRFSGRQFSNSRSEMNVSTLELGDSALYLCASSSGTKSTDTQYFGPGTRLTVL.

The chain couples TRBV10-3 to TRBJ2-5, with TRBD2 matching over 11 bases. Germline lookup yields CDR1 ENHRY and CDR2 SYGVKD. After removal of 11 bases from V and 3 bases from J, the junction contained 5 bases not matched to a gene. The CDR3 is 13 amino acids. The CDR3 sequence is CASQLAGEETQYF. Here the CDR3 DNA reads TGTGCCTCGCAACTAGCGGGAGAAGAGACCCAGTACTTC.

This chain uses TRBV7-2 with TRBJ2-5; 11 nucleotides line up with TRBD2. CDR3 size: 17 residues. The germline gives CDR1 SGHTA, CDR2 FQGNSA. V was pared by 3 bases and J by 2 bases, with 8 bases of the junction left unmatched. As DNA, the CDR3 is TGTGCCAGCAGCTTCCACCCCCGGACTAGCGGGCAAGAGACCCAGTACTTC. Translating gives CASSFHPRTSGQETQYF.

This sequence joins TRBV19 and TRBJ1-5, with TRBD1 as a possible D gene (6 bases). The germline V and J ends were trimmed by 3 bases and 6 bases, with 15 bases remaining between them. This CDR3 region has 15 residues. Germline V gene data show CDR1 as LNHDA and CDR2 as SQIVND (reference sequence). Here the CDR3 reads CASSIAGIRGQPQHF. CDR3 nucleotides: TGTGCCAGTAGTATTGCAGGGATCAGGGGTCAGCCCCAGCATTTT.

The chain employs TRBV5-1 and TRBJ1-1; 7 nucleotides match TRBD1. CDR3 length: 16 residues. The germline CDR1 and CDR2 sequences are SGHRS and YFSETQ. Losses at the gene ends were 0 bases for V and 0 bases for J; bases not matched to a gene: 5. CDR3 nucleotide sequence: TGCGCCAGCAGCTTGGGACAGGGCCTATTGAACACTGAAGCTTTCTTT. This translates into CASSLGQGLLNTEAFF.

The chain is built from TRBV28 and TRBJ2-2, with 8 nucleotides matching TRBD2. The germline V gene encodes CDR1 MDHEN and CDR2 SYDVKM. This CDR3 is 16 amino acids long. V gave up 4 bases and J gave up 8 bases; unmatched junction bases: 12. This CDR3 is CASSSLSSGSSGELFF. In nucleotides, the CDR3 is TGTGCCAGCAGTTCCCTGTCGAGCGGGAGTTCTGGGGAGCTGTTTTTT.

The DNA of the CDR3 is TGTGCCACCGGAATTGGGGGCAGCACAGATACGCAGTATTTT. Its protein is CATGIGGSTDTQYF. The genes are TRBV6-1 and TRBJ2-3; tentative D call: TRBD1 (6 bases). The CDR3 loop spans 14 amino acids. The V end lost 10 bases, the J end lost 0 bases, and 14 bases lay between the germline ends. CDR1 MNHNS and CDR2 SASEGT come from the germline V gene.

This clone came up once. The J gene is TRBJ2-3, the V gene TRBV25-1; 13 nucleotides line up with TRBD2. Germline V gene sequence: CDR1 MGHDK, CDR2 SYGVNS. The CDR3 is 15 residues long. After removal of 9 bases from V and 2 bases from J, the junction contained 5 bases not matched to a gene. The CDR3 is CASRLAGGNTDTQYF. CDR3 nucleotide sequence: TGTGCCAGTCGACTAGCGGGAGGAAACACAGATACGCAGTATTTT.

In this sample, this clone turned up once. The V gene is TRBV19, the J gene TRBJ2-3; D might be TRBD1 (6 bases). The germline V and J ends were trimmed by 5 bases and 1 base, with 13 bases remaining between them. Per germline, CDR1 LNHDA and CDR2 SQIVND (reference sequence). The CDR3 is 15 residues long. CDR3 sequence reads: CASSPTAGGTDTQYF. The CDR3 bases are TGTGCCAGTAGTCCCACGGCAGGGGGCACAGATACGCAGTATTTT.

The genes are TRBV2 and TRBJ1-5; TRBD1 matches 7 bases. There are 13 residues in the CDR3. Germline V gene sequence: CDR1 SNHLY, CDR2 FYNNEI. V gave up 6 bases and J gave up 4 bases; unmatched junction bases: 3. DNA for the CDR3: TGTGCCAGCAGGCGGGACAGTAATCAGCCCCAGCATTTT. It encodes CASRRDSNQPQHF. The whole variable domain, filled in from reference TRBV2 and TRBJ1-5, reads EPEVTQTPSHQVTQMGQEVILRCVPISNHLYFYWYRQILGQKVEFLVSFYNNEISEKSEIFDDQFSVERPDGSNFTLKIRSTKLEDSAMYFCASRRDSNQPQHFGDGTRLSIL.

Here the CDR3 reads CASSSGGTENEKLFF. The DNA for the CDR3 is TGTGCCAGCAGCTCGGGGGGGACCGAGAATGAAAAACTGTTTTTT. This chain links TRBV5-4 with TRBJ1-4; D may be TRBD1 (5 bases). Germline CDR1 and CDR2: SGHNT and YYREEE (reference sequence). V lost 3 bases and J 5 bases, leaving 14 bases between the germline ends. This CDR3 is built from 15 residues.

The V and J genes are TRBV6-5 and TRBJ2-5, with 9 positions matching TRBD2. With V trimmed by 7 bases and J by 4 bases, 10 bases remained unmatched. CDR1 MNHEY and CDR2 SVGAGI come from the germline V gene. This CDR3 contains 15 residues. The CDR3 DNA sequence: TGTGCCAGCAAAAAAGCGGGAGGCCGGGGAGAGACCCAGTACTTC. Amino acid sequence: CASKKAGGRGETQYF.

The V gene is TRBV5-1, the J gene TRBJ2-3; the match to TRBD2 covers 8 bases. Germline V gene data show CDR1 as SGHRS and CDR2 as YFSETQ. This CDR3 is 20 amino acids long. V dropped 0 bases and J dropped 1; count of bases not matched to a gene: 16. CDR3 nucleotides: TGCGCCAGCAGCTTGGCGATAGTAGCGGGAATAAATTTGGGCACAGATACGCAGTATTTT. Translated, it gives CASSLAIVAGINLGTDTQYF.

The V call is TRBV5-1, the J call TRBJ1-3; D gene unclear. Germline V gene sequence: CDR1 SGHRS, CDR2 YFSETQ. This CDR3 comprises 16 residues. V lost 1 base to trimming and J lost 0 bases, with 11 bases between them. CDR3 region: CASSLLTGDSGNTIYF. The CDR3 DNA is TGCGCCAGCAGCTTGCTCACCGGGGACTCTGGAAACACCATATATTTT.

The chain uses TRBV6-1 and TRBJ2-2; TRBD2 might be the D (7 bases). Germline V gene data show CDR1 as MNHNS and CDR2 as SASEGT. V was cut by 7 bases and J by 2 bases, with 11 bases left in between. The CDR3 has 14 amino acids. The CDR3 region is CASMRGGNTGELFF. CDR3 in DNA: TGTGCCAGCATGAGGGGGGGAAACACCGGGGAGCTGTTTTTT.

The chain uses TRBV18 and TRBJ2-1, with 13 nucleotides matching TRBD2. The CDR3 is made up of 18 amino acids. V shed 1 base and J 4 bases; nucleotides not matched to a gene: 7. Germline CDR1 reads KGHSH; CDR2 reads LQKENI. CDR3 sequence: CASSPQLAGGFLYNEQFF. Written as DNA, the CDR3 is TGTGCCAGCTCACCACAACTAGCGGGAGGGTTCCTTTACAATGAGCAGTTCTTC.

The CDR3 nucleotides read TGTGCCAGCAGCCTAGGACAGGGGGGCTACGAGCAGTACTTC. It specifies CASSLGQGGYEQYF. V is TRBV7-6 and J is TRBJ2-7, with 10 bases that match TRBD1. Germline V gene lookup returns CDR1 SGHVS and CDR2 FNYEAQ. The CDR3 contains 14 residues. Germline trimming cut 5 bases from V and 3 bases from J; bases unmatched to any gene: 4.

CDR3 in amino acids: CASSLGDYQAYEQYF. DNA of the CDR3: TGCGCCAGCAGCTTAGGGGACTATCAGGCCTACGAGCAGTACTTC. V usage is TRBV5-1 and J usage is TRBJ2-7; TRBD2 agrees at 7 bases. Trimming cost V 2 bases and J 2 bases; bases outside gene matches: 7. The CDR3 extends over 15 amino acids. Germline CDR1 reads SGHRS; CDR2 reads YFSETQ. Variable domain in full (rest from reference TRBV5-1 and TRBJ2-7): KAGVTQTPRYLIKTRGQQVTLSCSPISGHRSVSWYQQTPGQGLQFLFEYFSETQRNKGNFPGRFSGRQFSNSRSEMNVSTLELGDSALYLCASSLGDYQAYEQYFGPGTRLTVT.

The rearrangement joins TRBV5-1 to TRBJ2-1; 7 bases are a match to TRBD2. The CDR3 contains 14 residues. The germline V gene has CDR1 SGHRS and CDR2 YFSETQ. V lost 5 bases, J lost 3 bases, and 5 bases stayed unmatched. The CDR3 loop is CASSTAGVYNEQFF. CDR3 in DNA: TGCGCCAGCAGTACGGCGGGAGTCTACAATGAGCAGTTCTTC.

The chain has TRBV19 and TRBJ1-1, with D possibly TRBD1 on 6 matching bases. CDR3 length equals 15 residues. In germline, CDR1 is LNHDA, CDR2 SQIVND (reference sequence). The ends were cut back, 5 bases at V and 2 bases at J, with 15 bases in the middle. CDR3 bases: TGTGCCAGTAGTCCTCGAGACAGGCCTAACACTGAAGCTTTCTTT. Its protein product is CASSPRDRPNTEAFF.

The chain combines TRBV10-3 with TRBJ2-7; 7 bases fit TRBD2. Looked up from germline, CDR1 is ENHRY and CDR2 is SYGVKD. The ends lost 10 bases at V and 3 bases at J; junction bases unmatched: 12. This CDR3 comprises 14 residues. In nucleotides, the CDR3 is TGTGCCACCCGCGGGGAGGGGAGAAGCTACGAGCAGTACTTC. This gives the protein CATRGEGRSYEQYF.

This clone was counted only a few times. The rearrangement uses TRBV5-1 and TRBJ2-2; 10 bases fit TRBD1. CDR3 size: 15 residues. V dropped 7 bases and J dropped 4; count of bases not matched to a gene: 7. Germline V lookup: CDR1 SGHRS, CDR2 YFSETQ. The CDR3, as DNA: TGCGCCAGCTCGACAGGGGGCGCAAGCACCGGGGAGCTGTTTTTT. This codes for CASSTGGASTGELFF. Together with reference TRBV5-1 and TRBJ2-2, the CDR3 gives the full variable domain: KAGVTQTPRYLIKTRGQQVTLSCSPISGHRSVSWYQQTPGQGLQFLFEYFSETQRNKGNFPGRFSGRQFSNSRSEMNVSTLELGDSALYLCASSTGGASTGELFFGEGSRLTVL.

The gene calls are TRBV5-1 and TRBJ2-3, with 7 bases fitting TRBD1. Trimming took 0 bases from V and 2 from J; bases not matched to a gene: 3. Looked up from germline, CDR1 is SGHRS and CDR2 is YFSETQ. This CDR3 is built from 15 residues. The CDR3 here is CASSLGDSPTDTQYF. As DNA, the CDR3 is TGCGCCAGCAGCTTGGGGGACAGCCCCACAGATACGCAGTATTTT.

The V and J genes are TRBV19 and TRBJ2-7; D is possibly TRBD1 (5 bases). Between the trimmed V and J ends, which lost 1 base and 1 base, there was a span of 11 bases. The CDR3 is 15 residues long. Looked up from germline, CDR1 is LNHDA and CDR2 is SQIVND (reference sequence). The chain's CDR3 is CASSIGTGRSYEQYF. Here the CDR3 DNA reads TGTGCCAGTAGTATAGGCACAGGAAGGTCCTACGAGCAGTACTTC. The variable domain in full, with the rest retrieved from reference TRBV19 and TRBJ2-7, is DGGITQSPKYLFRKEGQNVTLSCEQNLNHDAMYWYRQDPGQGLRLIYYSQIVNDFQKGDIAEGYSVSREKKESFPLTVTSAQKNPTAFYLCASSIGTGRSYEQYFGPGTRLTVT.

The CDR3 protein is CASSLDRTEYGYTF. CDR3 sequence (DNA): TGTGCCAGCAGCTTAGACAGGACGGAGTATGGCTACACCTTC. V is TRBV13 and J is TRBJ1-2; possible D gene TRBD1, 5 bases. Trimming shortened V by 1 base and J by 5 bases, and 11 bases separated the two germline ends. This CDR3 has 14 residues. Germline V CDR1 and CDR2: PRHDT, FYEKMQ (reference sequence).